These 14 T cell receptor beta chains were all obtained from the same sample, sequenced in a study of cytomegalovirus exposure and HLA in healthy donors. It was with 60 Vbeta and 13 Jbeta primers that the PCR ran. The table came from immunoSEQ multiplex PCR; TCRdb's copy has only in-frame clones and leaves some out. The sample contains more than 95,000 clones, about 80% of which appear only once. The sample comprised PBMCs. The source of these receptors is a man between 60 and 70 years old in good health and CMV-seropositive.

The rearrangement uses TRBV7-2 and TRBJ1-4, with 8 bases that match TRBD1. In germline, CDR1 is SGHTA, CDR2 FQGNSA. The CDR3 spans 15 residues. Trimming removed 6 bases from V and 1 base from J; junction bases left unmatched: 4. The DNA of the CDR3 is TGTGCCAGCAGTTTCGACAGGGGAACTAATGAAAAACTGTTTTTT. It yields the protein CASSFDRGTNEKLFF.

V and J are TRBV6-5 and TRBJ2-3; D is uncertain. This CDR3 comprises 12 residues. With 4 bases removed from V and 3 bases from J, the gap between germline ends came to 5 bases. Looked up from germline, CDR1 is MNHEY and CDR2 is SVGAGI. In nucleotides, the CDR3 is TGTGCCAGCAGTTCCCAGACAGATACGCAGTATTTT. Translating gives CASSSQTDTQYF.

The chain employs TRBV11-2 and TRBJ2-3, with 9 bases that match TRBD2. The CDR3 contains 16 residues. The V gene end was trimmed by 5 bases and the J gene end by 8 bases; junction bases not matched to a gene: 14. Germline assignment: CDR1 SGHAT and CDR2 FQNNGV. The CDR3 region is CASSPTVAGAAGTQYF. CDR3 DNA sequence: TGTGCCAGCAGCCCCACCGTAGCGGGGGCGGCGGGTACGCAGTATTTT.

The chain is built from TRBV18 and TRBJ1-2; 8 bases align to TRBD1. The CDR3 has 15 amino acids. Trimming took 3 bases from V and 6 from J; bases not matched to a gene: 9. Germline lookup yields CDR1 KGHSH and CDR2 LQKENI. In DNA form, the CDR3 reads TGTGCCAGCTCACCCCTGGACAGGGTAGACCATGGCTACACCTTC. It specifies CASSPLDRVDHGYTF.

The chain uses TRBV6-1 and TRBJ1-6; 7 bases map to TRBD1. V shed 7 bases, J shed 6 bases, and the junction held 6 bases outside the gene matches. The CDR3 consists of 14 residues. Germline values: CDR1 MNHNS, CDR2 SASEGT. CDR3: CASNSGGSNSPLHF. CDR3 nucleotide sequence: TGTGCCAGCAACTCAGGGGGAAGTAATTCACCCCTCCACTTT.

Concerning this clone itself: The sample carries other DNA sequences with the same CDR3. The chain links TRBV7-2 to TRBJ2-7; a possible D gene is TRBD1 (7 bases). V lost 6 bases, J lost 0 bases, and 12 bases lay in between. The germline V gene has CDR1 SGHTA and CDR2 FQGNSA. The CDR3 loop spans 14 amino acids. This CDR3 is CASSRQGGSYEQYF. CDR3 nucleotide sequence: TGTGCCAGCAGTCGCCAGGGGGGCTCCTACGAGCAGTACTTC.

This chain connects TRBV10-3 to TRBJ1-5; 10 nucleotides agree with TRBD1. V shed 8 bases, J shed 4 bases, and the junction held 5 bases outside the gene matches. Germline assignment: CDR1 ENHRY and CDR2 SYGVKD. The length of the CDR3 is 14 residues. The CDR3 loop is CAIAGQGVNQPQHF. In DNA, the CDR3 is TGTGCCATCGCCGGACAGGGGGTTAATCAGCCCCAGCATTTT.

The chain combines TRBV11-3 with TRBJ1-1; 9 bases agree with TRBD1. The germline V gene has CDR1 SGHNT and CDR2 YENEEA. The J segment lost 8 bases and the V segment lost 2 bases, leaving 3 bases of the junction unmatched. The CDR3 sequence is 13 residues long. CDR3 coding DNA: TGTGCCAGCAGCTTAACAGGGGGCCAGGAAGCTTTCTTT. Translation gives CASSLTGGQEAFF.

This chain links TRBV6-5 with TRBJ1-1; D gene ambiguous. V dropped 5 bases and J dropped 8 bases, with 15 bases sitting between them. The CDR3 contains 13 residues. Germline-derived CDR1 and CDR2 are MNHEY and SVGAGI. The CDR3 reads CASSEAQGREAFF. The CDR3 DNA reads TGTGCCAGCAGTGAAGCTCAAGGGAGGGAAGCTTTCTTT.

This chain links TRBV29-1 with TRBJ2-7, with D unclear. The CDR3 is 11 amino acids. CDR1 SQVTM and CDR2 ANQGSEA come from the germline V gene. Deletions cut 4 bases from V and 3 bases from J, with 7 bases between. The CDR3 region has the DNA TGCAGCGTTGGAGTGAGCTACGAGCAGTACTTC. Translation gives CSVGVSYEQYF.

The V and J genes are TRBV9 and TRBJ2-7; TRBD2 agrees at 8 bases. Trimming at V came to 4 bases and at J to 4 bases, leaving 10 bases not matched to a gene. The CDR3 consists of 15 residues. Germline-derived CDR1 and CDR2 are SGDLS and YYNGEE. The CDR3 region has the DNA TGTGCCAGCAGCCCCGGCGGGGGGTCCAAATACGAGCAGTACTTC. Translating gives CASSPGGGSKYEQYF.

The chain recombines TRBV7-2 with TRBJ2-7; maybe TRBD2 (7 bases). There are 15 residues in the CDR3. Trimming stripped 3 bases from V and 2 bases from J, with 14 bases between. Looked up from germline, CDR1 is SGHTA and CDR2 is FQGNSA. CDR3: CASSLGGGAAYEQYF. CDR3 coding DNA: TGTGCCAGCAGCTTGGGAGGGGGGGCCGCCTACGAGCAGTACTTC.

This chain uses TRBV6-1 with TRBJ1-5, with D possibly TRBD1 on 6 matching bases. The germline V and J ends were trimmed by 8 bases and 6 bases, with 14 bases remaining between them. The CDR3 is made up of 13 amino acids. Per the germline V gene, CDR1 is MNHNS and CDR2 is SASEGT. In nucleotides, the CDR3 is TGTGCCAGCGGACAGTGGGCCCTTCAGCCCCAGCATTTT. This translates into CASGQWALQPQHF.

As concerns this clone: At the DNA level, this CDR3 is encoded by other sequences in the same sample as well. The rearrangement uses TRBV27 and TRBJ1-2, with D perhaps matching TRBD1 (6 bases). The CDR3 is 12 amino acids. The germline V and J ends were trimmed by 3 bases and 5 bases, with 7 bases remaining between them. Germline CDR1 is MNHEY and CDR2 is SMNVEV (reference sequence). The CDR3 here is CASSLQGYGYTF. The CDR3 DNA follows: TGTGCCAGCAGTTTGCAGGGGTATGGCTACACCTTC.